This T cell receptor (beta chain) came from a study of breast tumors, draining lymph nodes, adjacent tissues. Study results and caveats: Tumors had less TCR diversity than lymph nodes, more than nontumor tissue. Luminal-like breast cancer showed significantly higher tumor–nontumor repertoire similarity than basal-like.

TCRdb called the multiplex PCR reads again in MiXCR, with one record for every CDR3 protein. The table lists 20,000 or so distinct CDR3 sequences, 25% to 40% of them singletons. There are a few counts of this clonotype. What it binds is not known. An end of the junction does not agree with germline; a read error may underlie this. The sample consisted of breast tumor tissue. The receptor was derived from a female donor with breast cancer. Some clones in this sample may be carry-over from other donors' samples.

This CDR3 reads CASSQLHSQGSSQPQHF. The CDR3 DNA reads TGCGCCAGCAGCCAACTCCACTCACAGGGGAGCAGTCAGCCCCAGCATTTT. The gene calls are TRBV4-1 and TRBJ1-5; 7 bases align to TRBD1. This CDR3 has 17 residues. The V gene's germline CDR1 is MGHRA and CDR2 YSYEKL.